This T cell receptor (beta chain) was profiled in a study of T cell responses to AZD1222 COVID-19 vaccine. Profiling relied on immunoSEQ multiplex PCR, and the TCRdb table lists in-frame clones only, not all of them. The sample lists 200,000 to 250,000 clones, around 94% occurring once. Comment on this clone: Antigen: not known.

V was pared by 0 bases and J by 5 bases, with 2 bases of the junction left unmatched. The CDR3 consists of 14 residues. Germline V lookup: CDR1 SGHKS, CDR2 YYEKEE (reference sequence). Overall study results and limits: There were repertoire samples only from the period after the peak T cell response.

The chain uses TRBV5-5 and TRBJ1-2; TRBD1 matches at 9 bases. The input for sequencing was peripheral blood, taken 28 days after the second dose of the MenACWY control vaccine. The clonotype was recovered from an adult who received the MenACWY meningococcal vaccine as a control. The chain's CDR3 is CASSLGTGEYGYTF. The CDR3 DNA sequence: TGTGCCAGCAGCTTGGGGACAGGGGAATATGGCTACACCTTC.